A selection of T cell receptor beta chains follows, all from one sample in a study of identical twins. TCRdb re-derived calls from the 5' RACE reads in MiXCR, one entry per CDR3 protein. The table shows about 730,000 distinct CDR3 sequences, with 21% occurring only once. These same records also appear under a second study, on T cells expressing NK-cell markers.

Sample: PBMCs. These receptors were taken from a woman under 30 in good health. Each CDR3 is given with its conserved first and last residue. A D gene is named only where the DNA matches it firmly. The size entry is marked missing in some rows and otherwise reads once, few, many or a size class.

clone_size j_call v_call d_call cdr3_nt cdr3_aa
once TRBJ1-3 TRBV12-3/TRBV12-4 - TGTGCCAGCAGAACGGGACAAACCTCTGGAAACACCATATATTTT CASRTGQTSGNTIYF
- TRBJ2-7 TRBV5-1 TRBD1 TGCGCCAGCAGGCGTACACAGGGGAACGAGCAGTACTTC CASRRTQGNEQYF
few TRBJ2-3 TRBV4-3 - TGCGCCAGCAGCCAAGCCTTTGTGGGAACCCATACGCAGTATTTT CASSQAFVGTHTQYF
- TRBJ2-3 TRBV30 - TGTGCCTGGAGTGTTGGTTTTCCGGGGGATACGCAGTATTTT CAWSVGFPGDTQYF
few TRBJ2-7 TRBV29-1 - TGCAGCGTTGGGGGCAGGAACTACGAGCAGTACTTC CSVGGRNYEQYF
few TRBJ2-1 TRBV5-1 TRBD2 TGCGCCAGCAATAGCGGGACTAGCGGGAGTAATGAGCAGTTCTTC CASNSGTSGSNEQFF
few TRBJ2-1 TRBV7-9 - TGTGCCAGCAGCTCTCACTTTGACAATGAGCAGTTCTTC CASSSHFDNEQFF
few TRBJ1-2 TRBV15 - TGTGCCACCAGCAACCAGGCCCTTATGGGCTACACCTTC CATSNQALMGYTF
many TRBJ2-1 TRBV5-1 TRBD1 TGCGCCAGCAGCCCCCGGGACAGGGGGATCAATGAGCAGTTCTTC CASSPRDRGINEQFF
few TRBJ2-4 TRBV6-5 - TGTGCCAGCAGTTACTTGGCTCAGCTAAGAAACATTCAGTACTTC CASSYLAQLRNIQYF
many TRBJ2-1 TRBV9 - TGTGCCAGCAGCCAAGTGGGGGAGCAGTTCTTC CASSQVGEQFF
few TRBJ2-7 TRBV20-1 TRBD2 TGCAGTGCCATTAAGACGGGGGGCGAGCAGTACTTC CSAIKTGGEQYF
few TRBJ2-1 TRBV29-1 - TGCAGCGGGCGCACCGGGCCTCGGGCCTACAATGAGCAGTTCTTC CSGRTGPRAYNEQFF
- TRBJ2-5 TRBV4-3 TRBD1 TGCGCCAGCAGCCAAGATCTCCCCGCCAGGGGGTACCAAGAGACCCAGTACTTC CASSQDLPARGYQETQYF
few TRBJ2-1 TRBV10-3 TRBD2 TGTGCCATCAGTGAGTCTAGGGCTAGCGGGTTACAACAGTTCTTC CAISESRASGLQQFF
- TRBJ2-1 TRBV7-2 TRBD2 TGTGCCAGCAGCTATCTAGCGGATTACAATGAGCAGTTCTTC CASSYLADYNEQFF